One sample yielded the 31 T cell receptor beta chains listed below, sequenced in a study of control samples from healthy donors and cancer patients. Some clones are missing from TCRdb's copy, which holds only in-frame ones; the method was immunoSEQ multiplex PCR. Of around 14,000 clones in the sample, 70% to 85% were seen once. The sequencing input was formalin-fixed, paraffin-embedded tissue. The receptors were gathered from a female donor with lung cancer.

The chain links TRBV6-4 to TRBJ1-2, with TRBD1 as a possible D gene (6 bases). The CDR3 is 13 amino acids. The germline V gene has CDR1 MRHNA and CDR2 SNTAGT. V lost 0 bases and J 8 bases, leaving 10 bases between the germline ends. This CDR3 is CASSDSQGQGYTF. CDR3 coding DNA: TGTGCCAGCAGTGACTCACAGGGACAAGGCTACACCTTC.

In the case of this clone: This same CDR3 is encoded by further DNA sequences in the sample. V and J are TRBV19 and TRBJ2-1; D unclear. Trimming cost V 8 bases and J 10 bases, with 9 bases left between them. The CDR3 consists of 10 residues. From germline, CDR1 is LNHDA and CDR2 SQIVND (reference sequence). CDR3 region: CASGRVEQFF. CDR3 sequence (DNA): TGTGCCAGTGGTAGGGTCGAGCAGTTCTTC.

This sequence joins TRBV11-1 and TRBJ1-6; 7 nucleotides agree with TRBD1. The CDR3 extends over 14 amino acids. Germline V gives CDR1 SGHAT, CDR2 FQDESV (reference sequence). V dropped 4 bases and J dropped 10; count of bases not matched to a gene: 7. This CDR3 reads CASSYGTVRSPLHF. As DNA, the CDR3 is TGTGCCAGCAGCTACGGGACAGTTCGGTCACCCCTCCACTTT.

CDR3 sequence: CASSHTRGIIRETQYF. The CDR3 region has the DNA TGTGCCAGCAGCCACACCCGAGGGATCATTCGAGAGACCCAGTACTTC. This chain links TRBV27 with TRBJ2-5, with D possibly matching TRBD2 (5 bases). The V gene lost 6 bases and the J gene lost 4 bases, with 21 bases spanning the gap. Germline CDR1 and CDR2: MNHEY and SMNVEV (reference sequence). This CDR3 has 16 amino acids.

The chain uses TRBV15 and TRBJ2-7, with TRBD2 matching 7 bases. Germline-derived CDR1 and CDR2 are LNHNV and YYDKDF (reference sequence). The V and J ends lost 6 bases and 3 bases, in that order; junction bases with no gene match: 8. The CDR3 has 14 residues. CDR3 amino acids: CATSREGLSYEQYF. The CDR3 DNA reads TGTGCCACCAGTAGGGAGGGTCTGAGCTACGAGCAGTACTTC.

Points on this clone: Other nucleotide sequences from this sample produce the same CDR3. The chain is built from TRBV2 and TRBJ2-7; D possibly matches TRBD1 or TRBD2 (5 bases each). The V and J ends lost 3 bases and 4 bases respectively, with 16 bases between them. The CDR3 is 15 residues long. Germline assignment: CDR1 SNHLY and CDR2 FYNNEI. The CDR3 spells CASSEGRGDTYEQYF. CDR3 coding DNA: TGTGCCAGCAGTGAGGGTCGGGGCGACACTTACGAGCAGTACTTC.

The V call is TRBV5-1, the J call TRBJ1-3, with D maybe TRBD1 (6 bases). The V and J ends lost 3 bases and 4 bases respectively, with 11 bases between them. The CDR3 extends over 14 amino acids. Germline V gene data show CDR1 as SGHRS and CDR2 as YFSETQ. CDR3 loop: CASSSGAGGNTIYF. CDR3 DNA sequence: TGCGCCAGCAGCTCGGGGGCAGGGGGAAACACCATATATTTT.

The V gene is TRBV2, the J gene TRBJ2-1; D uncertain. Germline V gene lookup returns CDR1 SNHLY and CDR2 FYNNEI. V was trimmed by 8 bases and J by 4 bases, leaving 9 bases between them. The CDR3 runs 12 residues. CDR3 sequence reads: CASSRQYNEQFF. CDR3 in DNA: TGTGCCAGCTCTCGTCAGTACAATGAGCAGTTCTTC.

The chain uses TRBV5-1 and TRBJ2-5; tentative D call: TRBD1 (6 bases). This CDR3 has 15 amino acids. CDR1 and CDR2 from the germline V gene are SGHRS and YFSETQ. V lost 5 bases, J lost 2 bases, and 16 bases lay in between. CDR3 amino acids: CASRYQTGIQETQYF. CDR3 coding DNA: TGCGCCAGCAGGTATCAGACAGGTATTCAAGAGACCCAGTACTTC.

There are a few counts of this clone. J is TRBJ2-3 and V is TRBV6-4; 7 bases are shared with TRBD2. The V and J ends lost 5 bases and 0 bases, in that order; junction bases with no gene match: 5. The germline V gene has CDR1 MRHNA and CDR2 SNTAGT. The CDR3 contains 15 residues. The CDR3 nucleotides read TGTGCCAGCAGTTTGGGTAGCGGGAGCACAGATACGCAGTATTTT. It yields the protein CASSLGSGSTDTQYF.

This rearrangement joins TRBV16 to TRBJ1-6; D uncertain. Germline CDR1 is KGHSY and CDR2 is FQNENV. The CDR3 has 17 amino acids. V was trimmed by 4 bases and J by 6 bases, leaving 19 bases between them. The CDR3 sequence is CASSPQSYPGLNSPLHF. In DNA, the CDR3 is TGTGCCAGCAGCCCCCAGAGCTACCCGGGCCTTAATTCACCCCTCCACTTT.

The V call is TRBV19, the J call TRBJ2-7; 9 bases fit TRBD1. V lost 4 bases, J lost 5 bases, and 3 bases stayed unmatched. The CDR3 consists of 13 residues. The germline CDR1 and CDR2 sequences are LNHDA and SQIVND (reference sequence). CDR3: CASSTRTGDEQYF. Here the CDR3 DNA reads TGTGCCAGTAGTACGAGGACAGGGGACGAGCAGTACTTC. Complete variable domain (other parts from reference TRBV19 and TRBJ2-7): DGGITQSPKYLFRKEGQNVTLSCEQNLNHDAMYWYRQDPGQGLRLIYYSQIVNDFQKGDIAEGYSVSREKKESFPLTVTSAQKNPTAFYLCASSTRTGDEQYFGPGTRLTVT.

The J gene is TRBJ2-3, the V gene TRBV6-6; D not certain. Germline V gene data show CDR1 as MNHNY and CDR2 as SVGAGI (reference sequence). The CDR3 runs to 16 residues. Trimming removed 3 bases at V and 4 bases at J, with 17 bases between. As DNA, the CDR3 is TGTGCCAGCAGTTATGGGGTGAATATTTTCGCAGATACGCAGTATTTT. It encodes CASSYGVNIFADTQYF.

This rearrangement joins TRBV2 to TRBJ2-2; D is undetermined. The CDR3 is made up of 13 amino acids. The V end was cut by 4 bases, the J end by 1 base, with 4 bases between. CDR1 is SNHLY and CDR2 is FYNNEI in the germline V gene. The CDR3 loop is CASSALNTGELFF. CDR3 nucleotide sequence: TGTGCCAGCAGTGCATTGAACACCGGGGAGCTGTTTTTT.

In nucleotides, the CDR3 is TGTGCCAGCAGCAAAGCTGGGCAGGGGAGCTCCTATAATTCACCCCTCCACTTT. It encodes CASSKAGQGSSYNSPLHF. This chain uses TRBV21-1 with TRBJ1-6; TRBD1, the table's D call, was not compared with the DNA. TRBV21-1 constitutes a pseudogene. This CDR3 contains 18 residues.

V gene TRBV28 combines with J gene TRBJ2-3; 9 nucleotides match TRBD2. This CDR3 is built from 15 residues. V trimming: 10 bases; J trimming: 5 bases; junction bases outside the gene matches: 13. Germline V gene data show CDR1 as MDHEN and CDR2 as SYDVKM. The CDR3 sequence is CATRLPLAGIDTQYF. In DNA, the CDR3 is TGTGCCACCCGGCTGCCCCTAGCGGGGATAGATACGCAGTATTTT.

V gene TRBV25-1 combines with J gene TRBJ2-7; TRBD2 might be the D (5 bases). Trimming removed 3 bases from V and 0 bases from J, with 9 bases in between. Germline assignment: CDR1 MGHDK and CDR2 SYGVNS. This CDR3 is built from 14 residues. CDR3: CASSDWESSYEQYF. CDR3 DNA sequence: TGTGCCAGCAGTGACTGGGAGAGCTCCTACGAGCAGTACTTC.

This sequence joins TRBV6-2 or TRBV6-3 and TRBJ2-6, with D perhaps given as TRBD1 or TRBD2 (5 bases each). Trimming pared 8 bases from V and 3 bases from J, leaving 23 bases between. This CDR3 region has 18 residues. The germline gives CDR1 MNHEY, CDR2 SVGEGT. CDR3 in DNA: TGTGCCAGCCGCCAAGCCGGGACGCCCGTGATTGGGGCCAACGTCCTGACTTTC. Translated, it gives CASRQAGTPVIGANVLTF.

This clone was seen just once. This chain uses TRBV7-2 with TRBJ2-7; a weak D match, TRBD2 (6 bases). Trimming cost V 2 bases and J 5 bases, with 10 bases left between them. In germline, CDR1 is SGHTA, CDR2 FQGNSA. This CDR3 is built from 13 residues. CDR3 DNA: TGTGCCAGCAGCTTAACTCGGGAGAACGAGCAGTACTTC. The encoded protein is CASSLTRENEQYF.

V and J are TRBV29-1 and TRBJ2-2, with TRBD1 as a possible D gene (6 bases). Germline V gives CDR1 SQVTM, CDR2 ANQGSEA. The V end lost 6 bases, the J end lost 1 base, and 12 bases lay between the germline ends. The CDR3 contains 14 residues. DNA of the CDR3: TGCAGCGTAGCGGACAGACTGAACACCGGGGAGCTGTTTTTT. This gives the protein CSVADRLNTGELFF.

The J gene is TRBJ1-2, the V gene TRBV2; TRBD1 agrees at 7 bases. Trimming removed 5 bases from V and 4 bases from J; junction bases left unmatched: 10. The CDR3 consists of 15 residues. The V gene's germline CDR1 is SNHLY and CDR2 FYNNEI. As DNA, the CDR3 is TGTGCCAGCAGTTACGACAGGGATCCAGGCTATGGCTACACCTTC. Its protein product is CASSYDRDPGYGYTF.

The chain combines TRBV30 with TRBJ1-1; D uncertain. The CDR3 sequence is 16 residues long. Germline-derived CDR1 and CDR2 are GTSNPN and SVGIG (reference sequence). V was shortened by 0 bases and J by 0 bases, with 14 bases between the two germline ends. CDR3 residues: CAWSVRLDSLNTEAFF. CDR3 DNA sequence: TGTGCCTGGAGTGTACGTCTGGACTCTTTGAACACTGAAGCTTTCTTT.

V and J are TRBV18 and TRBJ1-3; D uncertain. The V gene lost 3 bases and the J gene lost 0 bases, with 18 bases spanning the gap. The CDR3 extends over 18 amino acids. Germline values: CDR1 KGHSH, CDR2 LQKENI. CDR3 bases: TGTGCCAGCTCACCTCTGCTCGGCCAAAGAGACTCTGGAAACACCATATATTTT. This codes for CASSPLLGQRDSGNTIYF.

Comment on this clone: Other DNA sequences in this sample translate to the same CDR3. The CDR3 region is CASSPGQEGYGYTF. CDR3 bases: TGTGCCAGCTCACCTGGGCAGGAGGGCTATGGCTACACCTTC. V is TRBV18 and J is TRBJ1-2; D gene unclear. The germline V gene has CDR1 KGHSH and CDR2 LQKENI. This CDR3 has 14 amino acids. Trimming stripped 3 bases from V and 4 bases from J, with 12 bases between.

The chain carries TRBV18 and TRBJ2-1, with TRBD2 matching over 12 bases. From germline, CDR1 is KGHSH and CDR2 LQKENI. The CDR3 spans 15 residues. V gave up 6 bases and J gave up 3 bases; unmatched junction bases: 3. CDR3: CASSRTSGVYNEQFF. CDR3 DNA: TGTGCCAGCTCCCGGACTAGCGGGGTCTACAATGAGCAGTTCTTC.

V and J are TRBV5-6 and TRBJ2-3, with D unresolved. V lost 0 bases to trimming and J lost 2 bases, with 7 bases between them. The CDR3 loop spans 14 amino acids. Per germline, CDR1 SGHDT and CDR2 YYEEEE. CDR3 region: CASSLGGHTDTQYF. The CDR3 DNA is TGTGCCAGCAGCTTGGGGGGTCACACAGATACGCAGTATTTT.

The CDR3 loop reads CAITDSGNTIYF. The CDR3 DNA sequence: TGTGCCATCACCGACTCTGGAAACACCATATATTTT. V gene TRBV10-3 combines with J gene TRBJ1-3; D gene ambiguous. From germline, CDR1 is ENHRY and CDR2 SYGVKD. The CDR3 has 12 residues. V was cut by 7 bases and J by 0 bases, with 4 bases left in between.

This chain uses TRBV5-6 with TRBJ2-1; 8 nucleotides align to TRBD2. The CDR3 has 15 amino acids. The J segment lost 4 bases and the V segment lost 6 bases, leaving 9 bases of the junction unmatched. From germline, CDR1 is SGHDT and CDR2 YYEEEE. CDR3 coding DNA: TGTGCCAGCAACCCGGAGGGCGGGGGGTACAATGAGCAGTTCTTC. Its translation is CASNPEGGGYNEQFF.

J is TRBJ1-1 and V is TRBV7-2, with D uncertain. This CDR3 comprises 13 residues. The V and J ends lost 1 base and 5 bases respectively, with 8 bases between them. From germline, CDR1 is SGHTA and CDR2 FQGNSA. CDR3 nucleotides: TGTGCCAGCAGCTTAGGGGCGGGGACTGAAGCTTTCTTT. This encodes CASSLGAGTEAFF.

The chain recombines TRBV6-6 with TRBJ1-5; no clear D gene. The V gene's germline CDR1 is MNHNY and CDR2 SVGAGI (reference sequence). V lost 10 bases, J lost 1 base, and 14 bases lay in between. This CDR3 has 14 residues. The CDR3, as DNA: TGTGCCATCACCGGGTCGCCAAGCAATCAGCCCCAGCATTTT. The encoded protein is CAITGSPSNQPQHF.

The rearrangement joins TRBV4-1 to TRBJ1-4, with D possibly being TRBD1 (6 bases). With 4 bases removed from V and 8 bases from J, the gap between germline ends came to 20 bases. Germline-derived CDR1 and CDR2 are MGHRA and YSYEKL. CDR3 length: 16 amino acids. The CDR3, as DNA: TGCGCCAGCAGCCGACACTTGGGAAGGGGGGTAGAAAAACTGTTTTTT. Protein sequence: CASSRHLGRGVEKLFF.